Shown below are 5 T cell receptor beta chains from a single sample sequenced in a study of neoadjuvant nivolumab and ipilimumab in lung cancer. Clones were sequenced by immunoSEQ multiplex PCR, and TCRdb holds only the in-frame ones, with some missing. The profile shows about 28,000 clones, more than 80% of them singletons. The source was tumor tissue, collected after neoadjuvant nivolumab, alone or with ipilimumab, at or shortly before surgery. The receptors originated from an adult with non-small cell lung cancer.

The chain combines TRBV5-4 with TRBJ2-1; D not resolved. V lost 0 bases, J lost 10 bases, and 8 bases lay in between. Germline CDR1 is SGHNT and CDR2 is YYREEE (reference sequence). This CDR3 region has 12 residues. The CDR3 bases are TGTGCCAGCAGCTTGGATATCAGAGAGCAGTTCTTC. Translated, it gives CASSLDIREQFF.

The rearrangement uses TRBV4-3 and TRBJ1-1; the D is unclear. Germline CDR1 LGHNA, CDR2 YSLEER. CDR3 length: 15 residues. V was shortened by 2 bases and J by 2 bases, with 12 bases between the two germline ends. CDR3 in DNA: TGCGCCAGCAGCCAATATTACGGCGGCAACACTGAAGCTTTCTTT. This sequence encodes CASSQYYGGNTEAFF.

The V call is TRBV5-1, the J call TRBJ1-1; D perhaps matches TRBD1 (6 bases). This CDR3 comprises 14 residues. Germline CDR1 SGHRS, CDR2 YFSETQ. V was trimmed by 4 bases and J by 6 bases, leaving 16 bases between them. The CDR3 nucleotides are TGCGCCAGCAGCGGTCAACAGGGATCCTCTGAAGCTTTCTTT. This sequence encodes CASSGQQGSSEAFF.

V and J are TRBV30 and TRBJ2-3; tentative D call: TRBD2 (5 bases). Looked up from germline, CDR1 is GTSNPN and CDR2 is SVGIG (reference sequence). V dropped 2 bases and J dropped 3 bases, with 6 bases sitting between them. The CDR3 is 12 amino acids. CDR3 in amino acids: CAWSPGTDTQYF. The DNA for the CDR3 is TGTGCCTGGAGTCCGGGGACAGATACGCAGTATTTT.

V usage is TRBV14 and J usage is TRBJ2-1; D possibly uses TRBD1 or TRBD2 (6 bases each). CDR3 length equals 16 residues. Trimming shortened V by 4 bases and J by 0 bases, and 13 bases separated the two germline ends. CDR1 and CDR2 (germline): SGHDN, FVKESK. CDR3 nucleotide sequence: TGTGCCAGCAGCCTGACCGGGGGCTACTCCTACAATGAGCAGTTCTTC. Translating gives CASSLTGGYSYNEQFF.